A single sample is the source of the 14 T cell receptor beta chains below, sequenced in a study of Ad26.COV2.S vaccination and SARS-CoV-2 variants (dated by TCRdb to the early 2020s). Preparation of the library involved the immunoSEQ multiplex PCR assay. The table was pulled from immuneACCESS by TCRdb, which kept in-frame rearrangements only. Such tables lose some clones; where checked, under half of the loss comes from unresolved V genes, and the rest has no known cause. For this sample there are roughly 270,000 clones; around 87% appear just once. Clones ranked in the top ten supply more than 2.5% of the sample. Per the publication, the treatment or condition label means: 15 to 20 received Ad26.COV2.S at low or high dose, single or two shots; about 5 received placebo; per-sample allocation not given. Repertoires of vaccine and placebo recipients were sequenced from samples taken on day 63 after the first injection.

Sequenced here: peripheral blood, sampled in a trial of Ad26.COV2.S vaccine versus placebo. Source of these receptors: a person aged 18-65 years who received the Ad26.COV2.S COVID-19 vaccine or a placebo.

The rearrangement links TRBV10-2 to TRBJ1-2; D unresolved. V was shortened by 3 bases and J by 6 bases, with 11 bases between the two germline ends. There are 13 residues in the CDR3. In germline, CDR1 is WSHSY, CDR2 SAAADI. CDR3 in amino acids: CASSDPAVNGYTF. CDR3 nucleotide sequence: TGCGCCAGCAGTGACCCGGCGGTTAATGGCTACACCTTC.

This clone was detected once. The chain combines TRBV18 with TRBJ1-1; 7 positions match TRBD1. The CDR3 is 16 residues long. Germline V gene data show CDR1 as KGHSH and CDR2 as LQKENI. The trim removed 3 bases at V and 2 bases at J, leaving 9 bases unmatched. CDR3 sequence reads: CASSPRDSSLNTEAFF. The DNA of the CDR3 is TGTGCCAGCTCACCGCGGGACAGCTCGCTCAACACTGAAGCTTTCTTT.

V is TRBV6-5 and J is TRBJ1-5; 8 positions agree with TRBD1. This CDR3 region has 14 residues. V was pared by 6 bases and J by 5 bases, with 6 bases of the junction left unmatched. Germline loops: CDR1 MNHEY, CDR2 SVGAGI. The CDR3 sequence: CASRPGQVHQPQHF. In DNA form, the CDR3 reads TGTGCCAGCAGGCCGGGACAGGTACATCAGCCCCAGCATTTT.

The chain has TRBV5-8 and TRBJ2-5, with TRBD2 matching 7 bases. With V trimmed by 4 bases and J by 5 bases, 11 bases remained unmatched. Germline CDR1 and CDR2: SGHTS and YDEGEE. The CDR3 totals 15 residues. CDR3 bases: TGTGCCAGCAGCCCGGAGGGGAGGGCCCAGGAGACCCAGTACTTC. This encodes CASSPEGRAQETQYF.

The chain combines TRBV18 with TRBJ1-3; 7 positions match TRBD1. In germline, CDR1 is KGHSH, CDR2 LQKENI. V shed 3 bases, J shed 0 bases, and the junction held 2 bases outside the gene matches. The CDR3 sequence is 15 residues long. In DNA form, the CDR3 reads TGTGCCAGCTCACCCCAGGGGGACTCTGGAAACACCATATATTTT. Its translation is CASSPQGDSGNTIYF.

The chain employs TRBV9 and TRBJ2-3; the D is unclear. This CDR3 comprises 18 residues. V lost 2 bases and J lost 0, with 19 bases in between. The germline CDR1 and CDR2 sequences are SGDLS and YYNGEE. CDR3 protein: CASSVFPPGFTSTDTQYF. The CDR3 nucleotides read TGTGCCAGCAGCGTTTTCCCCCCCGGGTTCACTAGCACAGATACGCAGTATTTT. Looking up the rest from reference TRBV9 and TRBJ2-3 gives the full variable domain: DSGVTQTPKHLITATGQRVTLRCSPRSGDLSVYWYQQSLDQGLQFLIQYYNGEERAKGNILERFSAQQFPDLHSELNLSSLELGDSALYFCASSVFPPGFTSTDTQYFGPGTRLTVL.

The gene calls are TRBV11-2 and TRBJ2-2; D unresolved. V was pared by 1 base and J by 10 bases, with 7 bases between. Germline V gene data show CDR1 as SGHAT and CDR2 as FQNNGV. There are 12 residues in the CDR3. CDR3 nucleotides: TGTGCCAGCAGCTTAGTAGGCGCGGAGCTGTTTTTT. Its translation: CASSLVGAELFF.

J is TRBJ1-5 and V is TRBV5-1; 8 bases agree with TRBD1. The CDR3 has 14 amino acids. The V gene's germline CDR1 is SGHRS and CDR2 YFSETQ. V gave up 2 bases and J gave up 6 bases; unmatched junction bases: 4. CDR3 amino acids: CASSFTGGGQPQHF. DNA for the CDR3: TGCGCCAGCAGCTTCACAGGGGGAGGTCAGCCCCAGCATTTT.

The chain is built from TRBV24-1 and TRBJ2-1; a weak D match, TRBD1 (5 bases). This CDR3 region has 13 residues. V dropped 0 bases and J dropped 6 bases, with 5 bases sitting between them. Germline V lookup: CDR1 KGHDR, CDR2 SFDVKD. The CDR3, as DNA: TGTGCCACCAGTGATTTGCAGGGCAATGAGCAGTTCTTC. Its translation is CATSDLQGNEQFF.

This clone was seen only once. The V call is TRBV28, the J call TRBJ2-7, with 10 positions matching TRBD2. Germline CDR1 reads MDHEN; CDR2 reads SYDVKM. The CDR3 loop spans 12 amino acids. V gave up 10 bases and J gave up 3 bases; unmatched junction bases: 3. CDR3 in amino acids: CAIKREGYEQYF. The CDR3, as DNA: TGTGCCATAAAGCGGGAGGGCTACGAGCAGTACTTC.

The chain has TRBV29-1 and TRBJ1-2; 7 bases agree with TRBD1. Trimming took 8 bases from V and 0 from J; bases not matched to a gene: 6. CDR1 is SQVTM and CDR2 is ANQGSEA in the germline V gene. The CDR3 covers 13 residues. The chain's CDR3 is CSTLDRSNYGYTF. CDR3 bases: TGCAGCACCTTGGACAGGTCTAACTATGGCTACACCTTC.

The chain uses TRBV18 and TRBJ2-3; TRBD2 is a possible D gene (5 bases). CDR1 KGHSH and CDR2 LQKENI come from the germline V gene. Trimming removed 5 bases at V and 0 bases at J, with 12 bases between. This CDR3 has 15 amino acids. The CDR3 DNA reads TGTGCCAGCTCAAGGGTACTAGATAGCACAGATACGCAGTATTTT. It encodes CASSRVLDSTDTQYF.

CDR3 in DNA: TGTGCCAGCAGTGACTCACGAATCTCAGATACGCAGTATTTT. Translation gives CASSDSRISDTQYF. V is TRBV25-1 and J is TRBJ2-3; the D is unclear. CDR1 is MGHDK and CDR2 is SYGVNS in the germline V gene. Trimming removed 3 bases at V and 4 bases at J, with 11 bases between. CDR3 length equals 14 residues.

The chain is built from TRBV25-1 and TRBJ2-5; 7 bases line up with TRBD2. The CDR3 consists of 15 residues. Per the germline V gene, CDR1 is MGHDK and CDR2 is SYGVNS. The ends lost 4 bases at V and 4 bases at J; junction bases unmatched: 9. This CDR3 is CASSGKWGGGETQYF. DNA for the CDR3: TGTGCCAGCAGTGGTAAATGGGGGGGAGGAGAGACCCAGTACTTC.